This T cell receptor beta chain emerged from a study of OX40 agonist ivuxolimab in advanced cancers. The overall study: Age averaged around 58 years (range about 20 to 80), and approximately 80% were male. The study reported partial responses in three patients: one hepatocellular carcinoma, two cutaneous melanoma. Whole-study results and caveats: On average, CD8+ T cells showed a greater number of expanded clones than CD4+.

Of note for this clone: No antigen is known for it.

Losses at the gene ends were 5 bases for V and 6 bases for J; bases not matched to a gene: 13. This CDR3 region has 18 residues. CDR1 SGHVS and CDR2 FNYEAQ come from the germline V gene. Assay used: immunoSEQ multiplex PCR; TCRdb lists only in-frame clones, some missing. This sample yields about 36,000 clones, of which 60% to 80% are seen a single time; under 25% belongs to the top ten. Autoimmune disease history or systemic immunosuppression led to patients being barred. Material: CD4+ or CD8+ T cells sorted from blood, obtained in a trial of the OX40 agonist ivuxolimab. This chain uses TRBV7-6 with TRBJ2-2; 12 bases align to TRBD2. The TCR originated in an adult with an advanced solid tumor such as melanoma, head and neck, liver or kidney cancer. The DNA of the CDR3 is TGTGCCAGCAGCCGCGGCGGACTAGCGGGGTTGGGATCCGGGGAGCTGTTTTTT. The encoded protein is CASSRGGLAGLGSGELFF.